What follows are 28 T cell receptor beta chains derived from one specimen sequenced in a study of T cell responses to AZD1222 COVID-19 vaccine. Measured with immunoSEQ multiplex PCR; TCRdb has only the in-frame clones, and not every one. The sample has about 130,000 clones; 75% to 90% are singletons. This material consisted of peripheral blood, taken on day 0 of AZD1222 vaccination. The source is an adult in good health.

This clone showed up just once. The chain joins TRBV5-8 to TRBJ1-2; D perhaps matches TRBD1 (5 bases). The germline CDR1 and CDR2 sequences are SGHTS and YDEGEE. The V end was cut by 3 bases, the J end by 0 bases, with 12 bases between. The CDR3 is 15 residues long. Here the CDR3 reads CASSSRQWTNYGYTF. CDR3 DNA: TGTGCCAGCAGCTCGCGACAGTGGACTAACTATGGCTACACCTTC.

Here the CDR3 DNA reads TGTGCCAGCAGTTTACTTCCCTCCACTGGGGCCAACGTCCTGACTTTC. As protein: CASSLLPSTGANVLTF. The chain recombines TRBV27 with TRBJ2-6; D is uncertain. V lost 2 bases and J 2 bases, leaving 10 bases between the germline ends. CDR3 length equals 16 residues. The germline gives CDR1 MNHEY, CDR2 SMNVEV (reference sequence).

The chain couples TRBV13 to TRBJ1-2; perhaps TRBD1 as D (6 bases). Germline values: CDR1 PRHDT, CDR2 FYEKMQ (reference sequence). V was shortened by 1 base and J by 7 bases, with 10 bases between the two germline ends. The CDR3 is 13 residues long. The CDR3 region has the DNA TGTGCCAGCAGCTTAGACAGGGAGCGTGGCTACACCTTC. Translation gives CASSLDRERGYTF.

This clone came up a few times. V is TRBV6-4 and J is TRBJ1-2, with a weak D call TRBD1 (6 bases). The CDR3 sequence is 12 residues long. Trimming stripped 6 bases from V and 4 bases from J, with 9 bases between. CDR1 and CDR2 from the germline V gene are MRHNA and SNTAGT. The CDR3 nucleotides read TGTGCCAGCAGGGACAGTTTCTATGGCTACACCTTC. It specifies CASRDSFYGYTF.

The gene calls are TRBV12-3 or TRBV12-4 and TRBJ1-1; D call uncertain. With 6 bases removed from V and 3 bases from J, the gap between germline ends came to 11 bases. The CDR3 contains 13 residues. The DNA of the CDR3 is TGTGCCAGCAGCCCCCCAAGGGACACTGAAGCTTTCTTT. This gives the protein CASSPPRDTEAFF.

This clone came up once. The CDR3: CASSFIFYEQYF. CDR3 in DNA: TGTGCCAGCAGTTTCATCTTCTACGAGCAGTACTTC. The chain uses TRBV28 and TRBJ2-7; no clear D. This CDR3 comprises 12 residues. Trimming removed 3 bases from V and 3 bases from J, with 6 bases in between. Germline V lookup: CDR1 MDHEN, CDR2 SYDVKM.

V usage is TRBV7-8 and J usage is TRBJ1-1, with D possibly matching TRBD1 (6 bases). The germline V and J ends were trimmed by 0 bases and 6 bases, with 11 bases remaining between them. Germline assignment: CDR1 SGHVS and CDR2 FQNEAQ. There are 14 residues in the CDR3. The CDR3 DNA sequence: TGTGCCAGCAGCTTAGCGACCCCAGGGGCTGAAGCTTTCTTT. This codes for CASSLATPGAEAFF.

V and J are TRBV12-3 or TRBV12-4 and TRBJ2-1; D not certain. The germline V and J ends were trimmed by 4 bases and 6 bases, with 4 bases remaining between them. This CDR3 is built from 11 residues. The CDR3 is CASSSSNEQFF. For the CDR3, the DNA is TGTGCCAGCAGTTCAAGCAATGAGCAGTTCTTC.

The chain uses TRBV4-1 and TRBJ1-5; unclear D gene. V shed 0 bases and J shed 7 bases, with 10 bases lying between them. Germline V gene sequence: CDR1 MGHRA, CDR2 YSYEKL. This CDR3 spans 14 amino acids. Written as DNA, the CDR3 is TGCGCCAGCAGCCAAGATAGACGAGGGCAGCCCCAGCATTTT. This translates into CASSQDRRGQPQHF.

The chain recombines TRBV5-4 with TRBJ1-2; no clear D gene. The CDR3 has 13 amino acids. Germline-derived CDR1 and CDR2 are SGHNT and YYREEE (reference sequence). Trimming left V 1 base short and J 7 bases short, with 11 bases between. CDR3 nucleotides: TGTGCCAGCAGCTTGAGGAGGGAGGCTGGCTACACCTTC. Protein: CASSLRREAGYTF.

This chain connects TRBV25-1 to TRBJ2-6, with D unclear. Trimming left V 1 base short and J 0 bases short, with 4 bases between. This CDR3 contains 15 residues. Germline CDR1 MGHDK, CDR2 SYGVNS. The CDR3 reads CASSESGSGANVLTF. DNA of the CDR3: TGTGCCAGCAGTGAATCAGGCTCTGGGGCCAACGTCCTGACTTTC.

J is TRBJ2-6 and V is TRBV19; 7 bases are shared with TRBD1. CDR3 length equals 13 residues. CDR1 is LNHDA, CDR2 SQIVND, per germline (reference sequence). CDR3 nucleotide sequence: TGTGGGACAGGATTGACTGGGGCCAACGTCCTGACTTTC. As protein: CGTGLTGANVLTF.

This rearrangement joins TRBV30 to TRBJ2-5; TRBD2 agrees at 8 bases. The CDR3 length is 14 residues. The V segment lost 1 base and the J segment 2 bases; nucleotides outside the gene matches: 3. Per germline, CDR1 GTSNPN and CDR2 SVGIG (reference sequence). CDR3 sequence (DNA): TGTGCCTGGAGTGGGAGCGGGGGACAAGAGACCCAGTACTTC. It codes for CAWSGSGGQETQYF.

The chain couples TRBV7-2 to TRBJ1-2, with D hard to call. Germline values: CDR1 SGHTA, CDR2 FQGNSA. The length of the CDR3 is 12 residues. V shed 5 bases and J shed 7 bases, with 11 bases lying between them. CDR3 loop: CASSPDQFGYTF. CDR3 sequence (DNA): TGTGCCAGCAGCCCGGACCAATTTGGCTACACCTTC.

This chain links TRBV29-1 with TRBJ1-5; D possibly corresponds to TRBD1 (5 bases). The ends were cut back, 6 bases at V and 3 bases at J, with 12 bases in the middle. The CDR3 is 13 residues long. The germline V gene encodes CDR1 SQVTM and CDR2 ANQGSEA. CDR3: CSVTQGYNQPQHF. The CDR3 DNA sequence: TGCAGCGTGACCCAGGGCTACAATCAGCCCCAGCATTTT.

The chain is built from TRBV28 and TRBJ2-7; D perhaps matches TRBD1 (6 bases). The V end was cut by 2 bases, the J end by 2 bases, with 10 bases between. Germline loops: CDR1 MDHEN, CDR2 SYDVKM. The CDR3 contains 14 residues. The CDR3 is CASSLGTPAYEQYF. CDR3 nucleotides: TGTGCCAGCAGTTTAGGGACACCTGCCTACGAGCAGTACTTC.

V gene TRBV11-3 combines with J gene TRBJ2-2; TRBD2 aligns across 7 bases. CDR1 and CDR2 (germline): SGHNT, YENEEA. V was pared by 2 bases and J by 4 bases, with 13 bases of the junction left unmatched. The CDR3 totals 18 residues. CDR3 sequence (DNA): TGTGCCAGCAGCTTATCATCGCTTAGGGCTAGCGGCACCGGGGAGCTGTTTTTT. This translates into CASSLSSLRASGTGELFF. Complete variable domain (other parts from reference TRBV11-3 and TRBJ2-2): EAGVVQSPRYKIIEKKQPVAFWCNPISGHNTLYWYLQNLGQGPELLIRYENEEAVDDSQLPKDRFSAERLKGVDSTLKIQPAELGDSAVYLCASSLSSLRASGTGELFFGEGSRLTVL.

This clone has a single count. The V gene is TRBV2, the J gene TRBJ1-5, with TRBD1 identical over 7 bases. The CDR3 length is 14 residues. Trimming removed 8 bases from V and 4 bases from J; junction bases left unmatched: 8. Germline lookup yields CDR1 SNHLY and CDR2 FYNNEI. The CDR3 bases are TGTGCCAGCCTCTCGGGACAGCCAAATCAGCCCCAGCATTTT. Its translation: CASLSGQPNQPQHF.

The chain combines TRBV9 with TRBJ2-7, with D possibly TRBD2 on 5 matching bases. Germline V gene data show CDR1 as SGDLS and CDR2 as YYNGEE. CDR3 length equals 14 residues. V gave up 0 bases and J gave up 2 bases, with 9 bases separating them. This CDR3 reads CASSVELVPYEQYF. Written as DNA, the CDR3 is TGTGCCAGCAGCGTAGAACTAGTCCCCTACGAGCAGTACTTC.

The chain combines TRBV7-9 with TRBJ2-5, with 7 positions matching TRBD2. CDR3 length equals 14 residues. The J segment lost 4 bases and the V segment lost 5 bases, leaving 7 bases of the junction unmatched. The V gene's germline CDR1 is SEHNR and CDR2 FQNEAQ (reference sequence). The CDR3 sequence is CASSPRAGLETQYF. CDR3 in DNA: TGTGCCAGCAGCCCCAGAGCGGGATTAGAGACCCAGTACTTC.

The genes are TRBV19 and TRBJ1-6, with 8 positions matching TRBD1. The CDR3 is 17 amino acids. Trimming cost V 3 bases and J 7 bases; bases outside gene matches: 11. The germline CDR1 and CDR2 sequences are LNHDA and SQIVND (reference sequence). The CDR3: CASSIFQQGAMNSPLHF. CDR3 nucleotide sequence: TGTGCCAGTAGTATTTTTCAGCAGGGGGCTATGAATTCACCCCTCCACTTT.

This CDR3 reads CASSPLTGVGATFTEAFF. In DNA form, the CDR3 reads TGTGCCAGCAGCCCCCTGACAGGGGTCGGTGCGACTTTCACTGAAGCTTTCTTT. This chain connects TRBV9 to TRBJ1-1; the match to TRBD1 covers 8 bases. With V trimmed by 4 bases and J by 4 bases, 18 bases remained unmatched. The CDR3 covers 18 residues. Germline CDR1 is SGDLS and CDR2 is YYNGEE. The complete variable domain, with remaining parts taken from reference TRBV9 and TRBJ1-1, reads DSGVTQTPKHLITATGQRVTLRCSPRSGDLSVYWYQQSLDQGLQFLIQYYNGEERAKGNILERFSAQQFPDLHSELNLSSLELGDSALYFCASSPLTGVGATFTEAFFGQGTRLTVV.

This chain connects TRBV6-6 to TRBJ2-1; 12 bases match TRBD2. The CDR3 spans 14 residues. Germline lookup yields CDR1 MNHNY and CDR2 SVGAGI (reference sequence). J lost 8 bases, V lost 4 bases, and 3 bases had no gene match. CDR3 residues: CASSLTSGGYEQFF. The CDR3 bases are TGTGCCAGCAGTTTAACTAGCGGGGGGTATGAGCAGTTCTTC.

The chain carries TRBV15 and TRBJ2-3, with D perhaps being TRBD1 or TRBD2 (5 bases each). Germline CDR1 is LNHNV and CDR2 is YYDKDF (reference sequence). V was trimmed by 6 bases and J by 1 base, leaving 11 bases between them. The CDR3 is 14 amino acids. The CDR3 reads CATSRDGGTDTQYF. In DNA, the CDR3 is TGTGCCACCAGTCGGGACGGCGGCACAGATACGCAGTATTTT.

J is TRBJ2-1 and V is TRBV14; D is ambiguous. Germline assignment: CDR1 SGHDN and CDR2 FVKESK. CDR3 size: 13 residues. Trimming took 6 bases from V and 7 from J, leaving 13 bases between them. The CDR3 loop reads CASRGPAGNEQFF. The CDR3 region has the DNA TGTGCCAGCAGAGGACCCGCCGGGAATGAGCAGTTCTTC.

The V and J genes are TRBV30 and TRBJ1-5, with D hard to call. In germline, CDR1 is GTSNPN, CDR2 SVGIG (reference sequence). The CDR3 has 13 amino acids. Trimming took off 2 bases at V and 7 bases at J, with 12 bases between the two ends. CDR3 in amino acids: CAWSPGIEQPQHF. The CDR3 coding sequence is TGTGCCTGGAGTCCGGGGATCGAGCAGCCCCAGCATTTT.

This chain links TRBV5-4 with TRBJ1-2; 7 bases line up with TRBD1. The CDR3 runs 15 residues. Germline loops: CDR1 SGHNT, CDR2 YYREEE (reference sequence). V was clipped by 4 bases and J by 5 bases; unmatched bases: 11. CDR3: CASSVPLGQLYGYTF. The CDR3 DNA follows: TGTGCCAGCAGCGTTCCTCTGGGACAGCTGTATGGCTACACCTTC.

In this sample, this clone turned up a few times. The J gene is TRBJ2-2, the V gene TRBV7-3, with 9 bases lining up with TRBD1. Germline V gives CDR1 SGHTA, CDR2 FQGTGA. With V trimmed by 5 bases and J by 3 bases, 13 bases remained unmatched. This CDR3 contains 18 residues. CDR3 nucleotide sequence: TGTGCCAGCAGCGTTGGACGGACAGGGGTATGGGACACCGGGGAGCTGTTTTTT. This codes for CASSVGRTGVWDTGELFF.